This T cell receptor beta chain was captured in a study of cytomegalovirus exposure and HLA in healthy donors. Overall study: Clustering assigned 81% of the roughly 380 genotyped donors to the Caucasian-associated ancestry cluster.

Study results and limitations: A later analysis reportedly found fewer N-insertions in an Asian-associated ancestry cluster than the roughly 680-donor mean. The study designated 150 or so TCR beta chains cytomegalovirus-associated. Association of some 18,000 TCR beta sequences with HLA alleles was found at 0.05 false discovery rate in a later analysis.

This clone was seen a single time. Its antigen is unknown. Both 60 Vbeta primers and 13 Jbeta primers went into the PCR. Assay: immunoSEQ multiplex PCR; the TCRdb copy retains only in-frame clones and omits some. Counted here are more than 150,000 clones, roughly 84% occurring once; the ten biggest clones make up around 0.27%. The CDR3 has 11 amino acids. Trimming cost V 0 bases and J 10 bases; bases outside gene matches: 0. In germline, CDR1 is SGHRS, CDR2 YFSETQ. The chain couples TRBV5-1 to TRBJ1-1, with TRBD1 matching 7 bases. The sample consisted of PBMCs. The clonotype comes from a boy younger than 18 in good health and CMV-seronegative. CDR3 loop: CASSLGQGAFF. In nucleotides, the CDR3 is TGCGCCAGCAGCTTGGGACAGGGAGCTTTCTTT.